This TCR beta chain comes out of a study of a mutant IDH1 vaccine in newly diagnosed glioma. Study overall: Males made up approximately 62% and females roughly 40% of treated patients, whose mean age was roughly 40 years. Most patients had radiochemotherapy with temozolomide before enrollment; others had one alone. The study's findings and limits: There were vaccine-induced immune responses in just over 90% of the patients.

Germline assignment: CDR1 MNHNS and CDR2 SASEGT. This CDR3 is 17 amino acids long. V lost 1 base and J lost 6, with 18 bases in between. Time point here: baseline, week 1 (first vaccination visit). Described treatment: pre-vaccination baseline after standard-of-care therapy. The astrocytomas were IDH1-mutant, ATRX-negative, and WHO grade 3 or 4. This clone appeared a single time. The antigen is unknown. The assay was immunoSEQ multiplex PCR, and TCRdb's table has in-frame clones only and misses some. The table has tens of thousands of clones, under 90% seen once. Material: PBMCs, obtained from a glioma patient treated with radiotherapy, temozolomide or both. This sequence was found in a woman aged 50 to 60 with glioma. This chain connects TRBV6-1 to TRBJ2-2, with D tentatively TRBD1 (5 bases). The CDR3 DNA reads as TGTGCCAGCAGTGAAGATGGTGGCAGGGTAAAGTCCGGGGAGCTGTTTTTT. Its protein product is CASSEDGGRVKSGELFF.